These 28 T cell receptor beta chains were sequenced from one sample in a study of post-analysis software for immune sequencing data. Findings of the study overall: The study found TRBV5-6, TRBV5-1 and TRBV20-1 among four to six TRBV segments more frequent in patients than controls.

Presence of unique molecular identifiers characterized the TCR beta cDNA libraries. TCRdb independently ran MiXCR on the PCR reads; one entry per CDR3 protein. The sample gives fewer than 600,000 distinct CDR3 sequences, around 40% of which show up once; 12% is in the top ten. No antigen has been identified for these receptors. Sequencing was performed on blood. These receptors were collected from a girl between 5 and 17 years old with multiple sclerosis.

This chain joins TRBV2 and TRBJ2-1; TRBD2 aligns across 14 bases. V dropped 10 bases and J dropped 6; count of bases not matched to a gene: 8. The germline gives CDR1 SNHLY, CDR2 FYNNEI. The CDR3 extends over 15 amino acids. CDR3: CATIEGTSGSNEQFF. DNA of the CDR3: TGTGCCACAATCGAGGGGACTAGCGGGAGCAATGAGCAGTTCTTC.

On this clonotype: One junction end disagrees with the germline gene, perhaps due to a read error. The chain has TRBV7-2 and TRBJ2-7; D remains unclear. Germline lookup yields CDR1 SGHTA and CDR2 FQGNSA. This CDR3 region has 17 residues. CDR3 nucleotide sequence: TGTGCCGGCAGCTTAGTTGAGCGCGCCGGTAGCTCCTACGAGCAGTACTTC. Its protein product is CAGSLVERAGSSYEQYF. The full variable domain, in which reference TRBV7-2 and TRBJ2-7 provide the parts outside the CDR3, is GAGVSQSPSNKVTEKGKDVELRCDPISGHTALYWYRQSLGQGLEFLIYFQGNSAPDKSGLPSDRFSAERTGGSVSTLTIQRTQQEDSAVYLCAGSLVERAGSSYEQYFGPGTRLTVT.

This clonotype was counted only a few times. V gene TRBV6-5 combines with J gene TRBJ1-5; 9 bases agree with TRBD1. Germline V gives CDR1 MNHEY, CDR2 SVGAGI. J was trimmed by 1 base and V by 10 bases; bases with no gene match: 8. CDR3 length equals 15 residues. The CDR3 loop reads CATGTGLPSNQPQHF. The DNA of the CDR3 is TGTGCCACCGGGACAGGGTTACCGAGCAATCAGCCCCAGCATTTT.

The V call is TRBV20-1, the J call TRBJ2-1, with 8 bases identical to TRBD1. This CDR3 comprises 14 residues. Looked up from germline, CDR1 is DFQATT and CDR2 is SNEGSKA (reference sequence). The ends lost 4 bases at V and 8 bases at J; junction bases unmatched: 10. The CDR3 reads CSATGTGGFDEQFF. CDR3 bases: TGCAGTGCTACCGGTACAGGGGGTTTCGATGAGCAGTTCTTC.

This sequence joins TRBV5-1 and TRBJ2-7, with D possibly being TRBD2 (6 bases). Germline V gene data show CDR1 as SGHRS and CDR2 as YFSETQ. V was clipped by 3 bases and J by 3 bases, with 10 bases between them. The CDR3 contains 13 residues. The CDR3 reads CASSSAEGYEQYF. Here the CDR3 DNA reads TGCGCCAGCAGCTCGGCGGAGGGCTACGAGCAGTACTTC.

This sequence joins TRBV7-2 and TRBJ2-4, with 7 nucleotides matching TRBD1. TRBJ2-7 explains the end of the DNA better; the J call may be wrong. The CDR3 has 15 amino acids. Germline V gene data show CDR1 as SGHTA and CDR2 as FQGNSA. The DNA for the CDR3 is TGTGCCAGCAGCTTTCCACAGGGGTCACCCTACGAGCAGTACTTC. Amino acid sequence: CASSFPQGSPYEQYF.

This clonotype showed up just once. The gene calls are TRBV27 and TRBJ1-5; 7 bases are a match to TRBD1. The CDR3 length is 14 residues. The germline V gene encodes CDR1 MNHEY and CDR2 SMNVEV (reference sequence). V gave up 8 bases and J gave up 4 bases; unmatched junction bases: 8. This chain's CDR3 is CASGTGERNQPQHF. CDR3 nucleotides: TGTGCCAGCGGAACAGGGGAGCGTAATCAGCCCCAGCATTTT.

The chain recombines TRBV5-1 with TRBJ2-5, with D perhaps assigned TRBD1 or TRBD2 (5 bases each). The germline V and J ends were trimmed by 1 base and 0 bases, with 13 bases remaining between them. This CDR3 spans 16 amino acids. Looked up from germline, CDR1 is SGHRS and CDR2 is YFSETQ. For the CDR3, the DNA is TGCGCCAGCAGCTTGAGGGGAGCGCGTTACCAAGAGACCCAGTACTTC. Translating it yields CASSLRGARYQETQYF.

The chain recombines TRBV2 with TRBJ2-3; no reliable D call. The V end lost 6 bases, the J end lost 0 bases, and 13 bases lay between the germline ends. Germline lookup yields CDR1 SNHLY and CDR2 FYNNEI. The CDR3 consists of 15 residues. CDR3 DNA sequence: TGTGCCAGCAGCGGGTCGTTATCTAGCACAGATACGCAGTATTTT. Translating gives CASSGSLSSTDTQYF.

V is TRBV6-6 and J is TRBJ2-7; tentatively, D is TRBD1 (6 bases). V was cut by 8 bases and J by 6 bases, with 14 bases left in between. This CDR3 spans 12 amino acids. Germline V gene data show CDR1 as MNHNY and CDR2 as SVGAGI (reference sequence). CDR3 protein: CASSQGSSEQYF. In DNA, the CDR3 is TGTGCCAGCTCTCAGGGGAGTTCCGAGCAGTACTTC.

The chain carries TRBV20-1 and TRBJ2-1; the D call may be TRBD1 or TRBD2 (5 bases each). Per germline, CDR1 DFQATT and CDR2 SNEGSKA (reference sequence). V lost 0 bases to trimming and J lost 5 bases, with 17 bases between them. The CDR3 totals 16 residues. The CDR3 bases are TGCAGTGCTAGAGATAGAGGTAGGGGACCCCACAATGAGCAGTTCTTC. Translation: CSARDRGRGPHNEQFF.

This chain joins TRBV6-5 and TRBJ2-3, with D unclear. V gave up 2 bases and J gave up 4 bases, with 19 bases separating them. The CDR3 runs to 17 residues. Germline V gene data show CDR1 as MNHEY and CDR2 as SVGAGI. CDR3 sequence (DNA): TGTGCCAGCAGTTACGGCTCGGAAGGGCCGTGGTCAGATACGCAGTATTTT. Residues: CASSYGSEGPWSDTQYF.

This clonotype was found a few times. V gene TRBV29-1 combines with J gene TRBJ2-1; the D gene is possibly TRBD2 (6 bases). The CDR3 is 15 amino acids. Trimming shortened V by 3 bases and J by 4 bases, and 16 bases separated the two germline ends. CDR1 SQVTM and CDR2 ANQGSEA come from the germline V gene. CDR3 sequence: CSVDPDAGSYNEQFF. The CDR3 DNA reads as TGCAGCGTTGATCCAGACGCGGGGAGTTACAATGAGCAGTTCTTC.

In this sample, this clonotype turned up a few times. This rearrangement joins TRBV9 to TRBJ1-2; D gene uncertain. Deletions cut 2 bases from V and 4 bases from J, with 15 bases between. The CDR3 length is 15 residues. Germline loops: CDR1 SGDLS, CDR2 YYNGEE. The CDR3 spells CASSVEGAGSYGYTF. DNA of the CDR3: TGTGCCAGCAGCGTGGAAGGAGCGGGTAGCTATGGCTACACCTTC.

For the CDR3, the DNA is TGCGCCAGCAGCGTGGGACAGGGGGACTACGAGCAGTACTTC. Translated, it gives CASSVGQGDYEQYF. This chain links TRBV5-1 with TRBJ2-5; 11 bases agree with TRBD1. The end of the DNA fits TRBJ2-7 better, so the J call may be wrong. The germline V gene has CDR1 SGHRS and CDR2 YFSETQ. The CDR3 runs 14 residues.

V gene TRBV13 combines with J gene TRBJ2-7; D is perhaps TRBD2 (5 bases). The CDR3 covers 13 residues. The V gene's germline CDR1 is PRHDT and CDR2 FYEKMQ (reference sequence). V shed 0 bases and J shed 6 bases, with 9 bases lying between them. DNA of the CDR3: TGTGCCAGCAGCTTAGGACTAGATAGCGAGCAGTACTTC. Amino acids: CASSLGLDSEQYF.

This clonotype was observed a few times. The chain employs TRBV28 and TRBJ2-5; maybe TRBD1 (5 bases). V gave up 6 bases and J gave up 5 bases, with 16 bases separating them. Germline lookup yields CDR1 MDHEN and CDR2 SYDVKM. The CDR3 spans 14 residues. In nucleotides, the CDR3 is TGTGCCAGCAGCTTACCAGTGGGGCGGGAGACCCAGTACTTC. Translated: CASSLPVGRETQYF.

J is TRBJ1-2 and V is TRBV18, with 11 bases matching TRBD1. This CDR3 spans 14 amino acids. The germline CDR1 and CDR2 sequences are KGHSH and LQKENI. With 3 bases clipped from V and 8 bases from J, the junction kept 5 bases outside the gene matches. CDR3 in DNA: TGTGCCAGCTCACCCGAGGACAGGGGGCAAGGCTACACCTTC. It translates to CASSPEDRGQGYTF.

The chain links TRBV2 to TRBJ1-6; 8 nucleotides align to TRBD1. In germline, CDR1 is SNHLY, CDR2 FYNNEI. This CDR3 has 15 residues. The ends lost 6 bases at V and 8 bases at J; junction bases unmatched: 9. CDR3 in DNA: TGTGCCAGCAGAGCCGACAGGGGAGAATATTCACCCCTCCACTTT. Translation gives CASRADRGEYSPLHF.

The sample holds many counts of this clonotype. The chain carries TRBV11-3 and TRBJ2-7, with D possibly matching TRBD1 (5 bases). Germline values: CDR1 SGHNT, CDR2 YENEEA. CDR3 length equals 16 residues. V was cut by 0 bases and J by 0 bases, with 12 bases left in between. The CDR3 DNA reads TGTGCCAGCAGCTTAGATACAGGAAAGAGCTCCTACGAGCAGTACTTC. Protein: CASSLDTGKSSYEQYF. Based on the CDR3 plus reference TRBV11-3 and TRBJ2-7, the full variable domain is EAGVVQSPRYKIIEKKQPVAFWCNPISGHNTLYWYLQNLGQGPELLIRYENEEAVDDSQLPKDRFSAERLKGVDSTLKIQPAELGDSAVYLCASSLDTGKSSYEQYFGPGTRLTVT.

This clonotype was seen a few times. The rearrangement links TRBV7-9 to TRBJ2-1; 10 nucleotides line up with TRBD2. The CDR3 loop spans 15 amino acids. Germline-derived CDR1 and CDR2 are SEHNR and FQNEAQ (reference sequence). J was trimmed by 7 bases and V by 3 bases; bases with no gene match: 6. CDR3 in amino acids: CASSFNPSGGNEQFF. For the CDR3, the DNA is TGTGCCAGCAGCTTTAACCCTAGCGGGGGAAATGAGCAGTTCTTC.

The rearrangement joins TRBV13 to TRBJ2-7; D is possibly TRBD2 (5 bases). CDR1 and CDR2 (germline): PRHDT, FYEKMQ (reference sequence). Between the trimmed V and J ends, which lost 5 bases and 3 bases, there was a span of 11 bases. The CDR3 covers 13 residues. Here the CDR3 reads CASSILGIYEQYF. CDR3 sequence (DNA): TGTGCCAGCAGCATACTAGGAATCTACGAGCAGTACTTC.

The table lists this clonotype with a count of one. Here the CDR3 reads CASSFGGENGYTF. The CDR3, as DNA: TGCGCCAGCAGCTTCGGAGGGGAGAATGGCTACACCTTC. The chain links TRBV5-1 to TRBJ1-2; D is possibly TRBD1 (5 bases). V lost 2 bases to trimming and J lost 6 bases, with 11 bases between them. CDR1 SGHRS and CDR2 YFSETQ come from the germline V gene. There are 13 residues in the CDR3.

The chain has TRBV6-1 and TRBJ2-1; 7 bases map to TRBD2. The CDR3 runs to 14 residues. Germline assignment: CDR1 MNHNS and CDR2 SASEGT. Germline trimming cut 6 bases from V and 5 bases from J; bases unmatched to any gene: 7. Here the CDR3 reads CASRGEGRHNEQFF. As DNA, the CDR3 is TGTGCCAGCAGGGGGGAGGGGAGGCACAATGAGCAGTTCTTC.

The chain employs TRBV9 and TRBJ2-6; TRBD1 is a possible D gene (6 bases). In germline, CDR1 is SGDLS, CDR2 YYNGEE. The V end lost 3 bases, the J end lost 0 bases, and 10 bases lay between the germline ends. This CDR3 contains 16 residues. CDR3 DNA sequence: TGTGCCAGCAGCGCCAGGGGTGACTCTGGGGCCAACGTCCTGACTTTC. It specifies CASSARGDSGANVLTF. Full variable domain (remainder filled in from reference TRBV9 and TRBJ2-6): DSGVTQTPKHLITATGQRVTLRCSPRSGDLSVYWYQQSLDQGLQFLIQYYNGEERAKGNILERFSAQQFPDLHSELNLSSLELGDSALYFCASSARGDSGANVLTFGAGSRLTVL.

The chain couples TRBV4-1 to TRBJ1-5, with D hard to call. CDR1 is MGHRA and CDR2 is YSYEKL in the germline V gene. The CDR3 is made up of 14 amino acids. Trimming took off 1 base at V and 4 bases at J, with 8 bases between the two ends. The CDR3 sequence: CASSQGVGNQPQHF. The CDR3 DNA follows: TGCGCCAGCAGCCAAGGGGTTGGGAATCAGCCCCAGCATTTT.

This clonotype came up many times. CDR3 amino acids: CASSFQGADYTF. The CDR3 coding sequence is TGTGCCAGCAGCTTCCAGGGTGCTGACTACACCTTC. J is TRBJ1-2 and V is TRBV13; TRBD1 might be the D (5 bases). This CDR3 contains 12 residues. V lost 3 bases to trimming and J lost 10 bases, with 12 bases between them. Germline V lookup: CDR1 PRHDT, CDR2 FYEKMQ (reference sequence).

This sequence joins TRBV6-1 and TRBJ2-2; 7 bases fit TRBD2. The CDR3 runs 15 residues. Germline loops: CDR1 MNHNS, CDR2 SASEGT. With 2 bases clipped from V and 2 bases from J, the junction kept 2 bases outside the gene matches. In DNA form, the CDR3 reads TGTGCCAGCAGTGAATGGGGGGGAAACACCGGGGAGCTGTTTTTT. Residues: CASSEWGGNTGELFF.